This is a list of T cell receptor beta chains from one sample in a study of Graves' ophthalmopathy and Graves' hyperthyroidism. One entry per CDR3 protein results from TCRdb running MiXCR on the multiplex PCR reads. The sample has roughly 410,000 distinct CDR3 sequences; approximately 15% are singletons. The source material was peripheral blood. Source of these receptors: a woman in her late teens or twenties with stable Graves' hyperthyroidism. Each CDR3 is given with its conserved first and last residue. The order of the fields is V gene, D gene, CDR3 length, clone size, J gene, CDR3 protein, CDR3 DNA. D genes are given only for firm matches. Clone size is given for some rows only: seen once, a few or many times, or a class if the clone is expanded.

V gene: TRBV6-1; D gene: .; CDR3 length: 16; clone size: many; J gene: TRBJ2-5; CDR3 protein: CASSPGGGAGKETQYF; CDR3 DNA: TGTGCCAGCAGCCCAGGGGGAGGCGCGGGGAAAGAGACCCAGTACTTC
V gene: TRBV27; D gene: .; CDR3 length: 14; clone size: .; J gene: TRBJ1-5; CDR3 protein: CASGPTGQDQPQHF; CDR3 DNA: TGTGCCAGCGGCCCCACTGGACAAGATCAGCCCCAGCATTTT
V gene: TRBV7-9; D gene: TRBD2; CDR3 length: 14; clone size: few; J gene: TRBJ2-5; CDR3 protein: CASEGLAGLETQYF; CDR3 DNA: TGTGCCAGCGAGGGACTAGCGGGGTTGGAGACCCAGTACTTC
V gene: TRBV13; D gene: TRBD2; CDR3 length: 18; clone size: many; J gene: TRBJ2-7; CDR3 protein: CASSLTLPVGSGVGEQYF; CDR3 DNA: TGTGCCAGCAGCCTGACCCTCCCTGTGGGTAGCGGGGTGGGCGAGCAGTACTTC
V gene: TRBV10-3; D gene: TRBD1; CDR3 length: 13; clone size: many; J gene: TRBJ1-1; CDR3 protein: CAITTGGNTEAFF; CDR3 DNA: TGTGCCATCACTACAGGGGGCAACACTGAAGCTTTCTTT
V gene: TRBV19; D gene: .; CDR3 length: 16; clone size: many; J gene: TRBJ1-5; CDR3 protein: CASSTVGSVFNQPQHF; CDR3 DNA: TGTGCCAGTAGTACAGTGGGGTCCGTATTTAATCAGCCCCAGCATTTT
V gene: TRBV19; D gene: .; CDR3 length: 12; clone size: many; J gene: TRBJ1-2; CDR3 protein: CASSMGQSGYTF; CDR3 DNA: TGTGCCAGTAGTATGGGGCAGAGTGGCTACACCTTC
V gene: TRBV6-1; D gene: .; CDR3 length: 12; clone size: many; J gene: TRBJ2-5; CDR3 protein: CATKTYQETQYF; CDR3 DNA: TGTGCCACTAAGACGTACCAAGAGACCCAGTACTTC
V gene: TRBV5-5; D gene: .; CDR3 length: 15; clone size: .; J gene: TRBJ2-5; CDR3 protein: CASSLRSSVQETQYF; CDR3 DNA: TGTGCCAGCAGCTTGCGTTCGTCGGTCCAAGAGACCCAGTACTTC
V gene: TRBV2; D gene: .; CDR3 length: 10; clone size: many; J gene: TRBJ1-1; CDR3 protein: CASSGKEAFF; CDR3 DNA: TGTGCCAGTTCAGGGAAGGAAGCTTTCTTT
V gene: TRBV7-9; D gene: .; CDR3 length: 15; clone size: many; J gene: TRBJ1-1; CDR3 protein: CASSSPVGPITEAFF; CDR3 DNA: TGTGCCAGCAGCTCCCCCGTGGGCCCTATCACTGAAGCTTTCTTT
V gene: TRBV4-1; D gene: .; CDR3 length: 15; clone size: .; J gene: TRBJ1-2; CDR3 protein: CASSQVGGLPYGYTF; CDR3 DNA: TGCGCCAGCAGCCAAGTTGGGGGCCTACCCTATGGCTACACCTTC
V gene: TRBV7-2; D gene: .; CDR3 length: 15; clone size: many; J gene: TRBJ1-2; CDR3 protein: CASSLGLGANYGYTF; CDR3 DNA: TGTGCCAGCAGCTTAGGCCTTGGAGCTAACTATGGCTACACCTTC
V gene: TRBV19; D gene: .; CDR3 length: 16; clone size: many; J gene: TRBJ1-1; CDR3 protein: CASRGGGAMDWPEAFF; CDR3 DNA: TGTGCCAGTCGAGGGGGGGGGGCGATGGATTGGCCTGAAGCTTTCTTT
V gene: TRBV11-1; D gene: .; CDR3 length: 16; clone size: .; J gene: TRBJ2-6; CDR3 protein: CASSFRGGSGANVLTF; CDR3 DNA: TGTGCCAGCAGCTTCAGGGGGGGCTCTGGGGCCAACGTCCTGACTTTC
V gene: TRBV19; D gene: .; CDR3 length: 12; clone size: many; J gene: TRBJ1-5; CDR3 protein: CASNAGNQPQHF; CDR3 DNA: TGTGCCAGTAATGCCGGAAATCAGCCCCAGCATTTT
V gene: TRBV11-3; D gene: .; CDR3 length: 12; clone size: .; J gene: TRBJ2-5; CDR3 protein: CASSPVGETQYF; CDR3 DNA: TGTGCCAGCAGCCCAGTAGGCGAGACCCAGTACTTC
V gene: TRBV12-3/TRBV12-4; D gene: TRBD1; CDR3 length: 14; clone size: many; J gene: TRBJ2-5; CDR3 protein: CASSTGTVQETQYF; CDR3 DNA: TGTGCCAGCAGTACCGGGACAGTCCAAGAGACCCAGTACTTC
V gene: TRBV6-5; D gene: .; CDR3 length: 13; clone size: few; J gene: TRBJ1-1; CDR3 protein: CASITGLDTEAFF; CDR3 DNA: TGTGCCAGCATTACAGGGCTGGACACTGAAGCTTTCTTT
V gene: TRBV19; D gene: TRBD2; CDR3 length: 16; clone size: .; J gene: TRBJ2-5; CDR3 protein: CASSSTSGGALTTQYF; CDR3 DNA: TGTGCCAGTAGTTCGACTAGCGGGGGGGCCCTGACGACCCAGTACTTC
V gene: TRBV19; D gene: .; CDR3 length: 14; clone size: many; J gene: TRBJ1-3; CDR3 protein: CASIRRSSGNTIYF; CDR3 DNA: TGTGCCAGTATACGACGGAGCTCTGGAAACACCATATATTTT
V gene: TRBV11-1; D gene: TRBD1; CDR3 length: 18; clone size: many; J gene: TRBJ2-2; CDR3 protein: CASSLGGRQGGKAKELFF; CDR3 DNA: TGTGCCAGCAGCTTAGGAGGAAGACAGGGGGGAAAAGCTAAGGAGCTGTTTTTT
V gene: TRBV12-3/TRBV12-4; D gene: .; CDR3 length: 15; clone size: many; J gene: TRBJ1-2; CDR3 protein: CASSYLSAPRRGYTF; CDR3 DNA: TGTGCCAGCAGTTATCTATCGGCACCTCGACGTGGCTACACCTTC
V gene: TRBV3-1; D gene: .; CDR3 length: 14; clone size: many; J gene: TRBJ1-2; CDR3 protein: CASSQGARNYGYTF; CDR3 DNA: TGTGCCAGCAGCCAGGGAGCGAGGAACTATGGCTACACCTTC
V gene: TRBV6-5; D gene: TRBD1; CDR3 length: 14; clone size: many; J gene: TRBJ1-1; CDR3 protein: CASGNRGSDTEAFF; CDR3 DNA: TGTGCCAGCGGTAACAGGGGGTCGGACACTGAAGCTTTCTTT
V gene: TRBV7-2; D gene: .; CDR3 length: 14; clone size: few; J gene: TRBJ2-5; CDR3 protein: CASSLDPRQETQYF; CDR3 DNA: TGTGCCAGCAGCTTAGACCCCCGGCAAGAGACCCAGTACTTC
V gene: TRBV12-3/TRBV12-4; D gene: TRBD1; CDR3 length: 14; clone size: many; J gene: TRBJ2-4; CDR3 protein: CASSFGQGGNIKYF; CDR3 DNA: TGTGCCAGCAGCTTCGGACAGGGGGGAAACATTAAGTACTTC
V gene: TRBV12-3/TRBV12-4; D gene: .; CDR3 length: 11; clone size: few; J gene: TRBJ1-1; CDR3 protein: CASSLEGRACF; CDR3 DNA: TGTGCCAGCAGTTTAGAGGGCCGAGCTTGCTTT
V gene: TRBV15; D gene: TRBD1; CDR3 length: 15; clone size: many; J gene: TRBJ2-5; CDR3 protein: CATSRGRGLWETQYF; CDR3 DNA: TGTGCCACCAGCAGAGGAAGGGGGCTTTGGGAGACCCAGTACTTC
V gene: TRBV2; D gene: TRBD2; CDR3 length: 15; clone size: .; J gene: TRBJ2-5; CDR3 protein: CASSGTSGGRETQYF; CDR3 DNA: TGTGCCAGCAGTGGGACTAGCGGGGGCCGCGAGACCCAGTACTTC
V gene: TRBV2; D gene: .; CDR3 length: 13; clone size: few; J gene: TRBJ2-1; CDR3 protein: CASTYRGANEQFF; CDR3 DNA: TGTGCCAGCACCTACCGAGGGGCAAATGAGCAGTTCTTC
V gene: TRBV6-1; D gene: .; CDR3 length: 15; clone size: .; J gene: TRBJ2-7; CDR3 protein: CASSPRGSSSYEQYF; CDR3 DNA: TGTGCCAGCAGCCCCCGGGGAAGCTCATCCTACGAGCAGTACTTC
V gene: TRBV6-1; D gene: TRBD1; CDR3 length: 16; clone size: few; J gene: TRBJ1-5; CDR3 protein: CASSAGTGVGNQPQHF; CDR3 DNA: TGTGCCAGCAGTGCCGGGACAGGGGTCGGCAATCAGCCCCAGCATTTT
V gene: TRBV6-1; D gene: .; CDR3 length: 13; clone size: .; J gene: TRBJ2-7; CDR3 protein: CASSELGSWEQYF; CDR3 DNA: TGTGCCAGCAGTGAATTGGGCAGTTGGGAGCAGTACTTC
V gene: TRBV19; D gene: TRBD1; CDR3 length: 15; clone size: many; J gene: TRBJ1-2; CDR3 protein: CASSTGTGYEDGYTF; CDR3 DNA: TGTGCCAGTAGTACCGGGACAGGGTACGAGGATGGCTACACCTTC
V gene: TRBV6-1; D gene: TRBD2; CDR3 length: 15; clone size: many; J gene: TRBJ2-3; CDR3 protein: CASRRLAGGTDTQYF; CDR3 DNA: TGTGCCAGCAGGAGACTAGCGGGGGGCACAGATACGCAGTATTTT
V gene: TRBV18; D gene: .; CDR3 length: 13; clone size: few; J gene: TRBJ1-1; CDR3 protein: CASSRGLQVEAFF; CDR3 DNA: TGTGCCAGCTCGAGGGGCCTTCAGGTGGAAGCTTTCTTT
V gene: TRBV28; D gene: TRBD1; CDR3 length: 14; clone size: .; J gene: TRBJ2-7; CDR3 protein: CASSLRDRVYEQYF; CDR3 DNA: TGTGCCAGCAGTTTAAGGGACAGGGTCTACGAGCAGTACTTC
V gene: TRBV24-1; D gene: .; CDR3 length: 16; clone size: many; J gene: TRBJ2-2; CDR3 protein: CATSDLYRDDTGELFF; CDR3 DNA: TGTGCCACCAGTGATTTGTACAGGGACGACACCGGGGAGCTGTTTTTT
V gene: TRBV9; D gene: TRBD1; CDR3 length: 17; clone size: many; J gene: TRBJ1-3; CDR3 protein: CASSVEAGGASGNTIYF; CDR3 DNA: TGTGCCAGCAGCGTAGAGGCAGGGGGCGCGTCTGGAAACACCATATATTTT
V gene: TRBV2; D gene: TRBD1; CDR3 length: 15; clone size: many; J gene: TRBJ1-5; CDR3 protein: CASSTGDLFNQPQHF; CDR3 DNA: TGTGCCAGCAGTACAGGGGACCTGTTCAATCAGCCCCAGCATTTT
V gene: TRBV6-1; D gene: .; CDR3 length: 11; clone size: .; J gene: TRBJ2-2; CDR3 protein: CASRFPGELFF; CDR3 DNA: TGTGCCAGCAGGTTTCCCGGGGAGCTGTTTTTT
V gene: TRBV20-1; D gene: TRBD1; CDR3 length: 12; clone size: .; J gene: TRBJ1-5; CDR3 protein: CSAWTGDQPQHF; CDR3 DNA: TGCAGTGCATGGACAGGGGACCAGCCCCAGCATTTT
V gene: TRBV10-3; D gene: TRBD2; CDR3 length: 17; clone size: many; J gene: TRBJ2-5; CDR3 protein: CAISGGTSGGDQETQYF; CDR3 DNA: TGTGCCATCAGTGGGGGGACGAGCGGGGGAGACCAAGAGACCCAGTACTTC